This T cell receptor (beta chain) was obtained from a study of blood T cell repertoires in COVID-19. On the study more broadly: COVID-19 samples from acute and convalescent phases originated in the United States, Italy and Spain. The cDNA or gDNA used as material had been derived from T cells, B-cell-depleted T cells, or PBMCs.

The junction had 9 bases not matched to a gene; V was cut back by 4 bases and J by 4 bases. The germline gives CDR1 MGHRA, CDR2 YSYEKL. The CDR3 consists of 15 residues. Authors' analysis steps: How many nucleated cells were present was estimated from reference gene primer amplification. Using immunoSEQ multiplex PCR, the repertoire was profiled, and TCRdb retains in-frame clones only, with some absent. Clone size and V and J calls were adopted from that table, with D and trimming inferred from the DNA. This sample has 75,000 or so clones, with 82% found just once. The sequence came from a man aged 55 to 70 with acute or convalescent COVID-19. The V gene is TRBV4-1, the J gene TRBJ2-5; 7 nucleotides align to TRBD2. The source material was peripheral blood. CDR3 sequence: CASSPEQTSRETQYF. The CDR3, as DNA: TGCGCCAGCAGCCCCGAACAGACTAGCCGAGAGACCCAGTACTTC.